This T cell receptor (beta chain) was sequenced for a study of high-grade serous ovarian cancer treatment subgroups. Whole-study context: Mean per sample: around 14,000 reads, several thousand unique TCR beta rearrangements.

Using immunoSEQ multiplex PCR, the repertoire was profiled, and TCRdb retains in-frame clones only, with some absent. Seen here are approximately 330 clones, around four fifths observed once, and the top ten hold roughly 12%. The CDR3 spans 16 residues. Germline loops: CDR1 ENHRY, CDR2 SYGVKD. The ends lost 6 bases at V and 2 bases at J; junction bases unmatched: 10. Tumor samples were obtained before definitive surgery or chemotherapy. Sequences were obtained from tumor tissue. The sequence derives from a human donor with high-grade serous ovarian cancer. The rearrangement uses TRBV10-3 and TRBJ2-5; TRBD2 matches 9 bases. CDR3: CAIRAAGGSEQETQYF. The CDR3, as DNA: TGTGCCATCAGAGCAGCGGGGGGATCCGAACAAGAGACCCAGTACTTC.